This paragraph covers one T cell receptor beta chain sequence. This record belongs to a study of blood T cell repertoires in COVID-19. Study as a whole: Sites across the United States, Italy and Spain contributed samples from acute and convalescent COVID-19. The cDNA or gDNA used as material had been derived from T cells, B-cell-depleted T cells, or PBMCs.

Original data processing: Reference gene primer amplification yielded estimated nucleated cell counts. The assay was immunoSEQ multiplex PCR, and TCRdb's table has in-frame clones only and misses some. The DNA gave D and trimming, while V, J and clone size come from that table. The top ten clones hold under 5% of a sample with about 120,000 clones, approximately 87% of them seen once. With V trimmed by 0 bases and J by 6 bases, 3 bases remained unmatched. Germline V gene data show CDR1 as SGDLS and CDR2 as YYNGEE. The CDR3 has 15 residues. The genes are TRBV9 and TRBJ2-1; 10 bases match TRBD2. The TCR originated in a man in his 60s with acute or convalescent COVID-19. Sequenced material: peripheral blood. The CDR3 region has the DNA TGTGCCAGCAGCGTAGTGTCTAGCGGGAGCAATGAGCAGTTCTTC. This codes for CASSVVSSGSNEQFF.